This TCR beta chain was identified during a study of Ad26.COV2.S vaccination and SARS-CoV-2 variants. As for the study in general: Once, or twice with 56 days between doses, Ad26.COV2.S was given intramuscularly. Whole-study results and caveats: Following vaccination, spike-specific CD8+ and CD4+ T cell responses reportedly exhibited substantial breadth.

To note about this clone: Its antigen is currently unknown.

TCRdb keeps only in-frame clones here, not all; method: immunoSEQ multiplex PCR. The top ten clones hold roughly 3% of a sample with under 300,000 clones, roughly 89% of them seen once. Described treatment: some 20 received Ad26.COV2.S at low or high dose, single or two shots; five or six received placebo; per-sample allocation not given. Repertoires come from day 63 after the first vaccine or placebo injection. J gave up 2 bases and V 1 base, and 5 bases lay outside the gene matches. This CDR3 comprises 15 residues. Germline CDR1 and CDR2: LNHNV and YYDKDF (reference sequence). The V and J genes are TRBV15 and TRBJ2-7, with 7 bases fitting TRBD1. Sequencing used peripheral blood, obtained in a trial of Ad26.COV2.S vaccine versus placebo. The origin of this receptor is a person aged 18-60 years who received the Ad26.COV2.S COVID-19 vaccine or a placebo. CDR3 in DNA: TGTGCCACCAGCAGAGCAAACGGACAGGCCTACGAGCAGTACTTC. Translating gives CATSRANGQAYEQYF.